These 15 T cell receptor beta chains were sequenced from one sample in a study of T cells in Graves' hyperthyroidism and ophthalmopathy. Amplification of TCR beta CDR3 regions used RNA as the template. With the HTBI primer set, the TCR CDR3 went through a first round of RT-PCR. From the multiplex PCR reads, TCRdb called clonotypes with MiXCR, one entry per CDR3 protein. The profile covers 600,000 to 650,000 distinct CDR3 sequences, with under 25% appearing a single time and around a third taken by the ten largest. The source material was blood. Receptor source: a man aged 30 to 39 with Graves' ophthalmopathy.

This clonotype was seen more than once but under ten times. The chain carries TRBV6-1 and TRBJ1-1; 7 positions match TRBD1. Per the germline V gene, CDR1 is MNHNS and CDR2 is SASEGT. The CDR3 runs to 14 residues. The ends lost 5 bases at V and 4 bases at J; junction bases unmatched: 7. CDR3 sequence: CASSSLDRVTEAFF. DNA for the CDR3: TGTGCCAGCAGTTCCCTTGACAGGGTCACTGAAGCTTTCTTT.

CDR3 protein: CSVSTGTGPHNEQFF. The CDR3, as DNA: TGCAGCGTGTCGACCGGGACAGGGCCACACAATGAGCAGTTCTTC. The chain is built from TRBV29-1 and TRBJ2-1; 9 bases match TRBD1. In germline, CDR1 is SQVTM, CDR2 ANQGSEA. There are 15 residues in the CDR3. Trimming at V came to 6 bases and at J to 5 bases, leaving 11 bases not matched to a gene.

The V gene is TRBV19, the J gene TRBJ1-1; D not certain. Germline lookup yields CDR1 LNHDA and CDR2 SQIVND (reference sequence). Trimming stripped 4 bases from V and 0 bases from J, with 9 bases between. The length of the CDR3 is 14 residues. CDR3 region: CASSKQTMNTEAFF. In nucleotides, the CDR3 is TGTGCCAGTAGTAAACAGACCATGAACACTGAAGCTTTCTTT.

The V and J genes are TRBV20-1 and TRBJ2-5, with 8 bases fitting TRBD2. The CDR3 is 16 residues long. Trimming at V came to 3 bases and at J to 4 bases, leaving 13 bases not matched to a gene. Germline values: CDR1 DFQATT, CDR2 SNEGSKA (reference sequence). CDR3 sequence reads: CSASGGEGSWGETQYF. In nucleotides, the CDR3 is TGCAGTGCTAGCGGGGGGGAGGGATCCTGGGGAGAGACCCAGTACTTC.

The V and J genes are TRBV6-1 and TRBJ1-1, with TRBD1 matching over 7 bases. CDR1 is MNHNS and CDR2 is SASEGT in the germline V gene. With 4 bases clipped from V and 2 bases from J, the junction kept 7 bases outside the gene matches. The CDR3 has 15 residues. CDR3 DNA sequence: TGTGCCAGCAGTGGGGGACAGAAACCTAACACTGAAGCTTTCTTT. This encodes CASSGGQKPNTEAFF.

This clonotype was observed a handful of times. V is TRBV4-1 and J is TRBJ2-7; D not resolved. Trimming shortened V by 0 bases and J by 0 bases, and 3 bases separated the two germline ends. The CDR3 length is 13 residues. CDR1 is MGHRA, CDR2 YSYEKL, per germline. DNA for the CDR3: TGCGCCAGCAGCCAAGACTACTCCTACGAGCAGTACTTC. Amino acid sequence: CASSQDYSYEQYF.

This rearrangement joins TRBV6-1 to TRBJ2-5; D possibly matches TRBD1 or TRBD2 (5 bases each). V was shortened by 4 bases and J by 5 bases, with 14 bases between the two germline ends. Germline V CDR1 and CDR2: MNHNS, SASEGT. The CDR3 covers 14 residues. The CDR3 coding sequence is TGTGCCAGCAGTGGGGACGACAAGGGGGAGACCCAGTACTTC. It specifies CASSGDDKGETQYF.

This clonotype was observed a few times. The rearrangement links TRBV14 to TRBJ2-3; 9 nucleotides line up with TRBD2. The J segment lost 6 bases and the V segment lost 2 bases, leaving 9 bases of the junction unmatched. Per the germline V gene, CDR1 is SGHDN and CDR2 is FVKESK. The CDR3 totals 16 residues. CDR3 protein: CASSQRLAAARDTQYF. CDR3 nucleotide sequence: TGTGCCAGCAGCCAAAGACTAGCGGCGGCGAGGGATACGCAGTATTTT. Combining the CDR3 with reference TRBV14 and TRBJ2-3 gives the whole variable domain EAGVTQFPSHSVIEKGQTVTLRCDPISGHDNLYWYRRVMGKEIKFLLHFVKESKQDESGMPNNRFLAERTGGTYSTLKVQPAELEDSGVYFCASSQRLAAARDTQYFGPGTRLTVL.

In this sample, this clonotype turned up once. The chain is built from TRBV7-9 and TRBJ2-1; 12 bases match TRBD1. This CDR3 spans 22 amino acids. Per the germline V gene, CDR1 is SEHNR and CDR2 is FQNEAQ (reference sequence). Unmatched junction bases numbered 19, after V lost 4 bases and J lost 0 bases. CDR3 DNA: TGTGCCAGCAGCTCCTTACCATCGGGACAGGGGGCAAAGGGGAGCTCCTACAATGAGCAGTTCTTC. Its translation is CASSSLPSGQGAKGSSYNEQFF.

This chain joins TRBV18 and TRBJ2-1, with a possible D match to TRBD1 (5 bases). The CDR3 extends over 15 amino acids. CDR1 is KGHSH, CDR2 LQKENI, per germline. Trimming took 3 bases from V and 6 from J, leaving 15 bases between them. CDR3 loop: CASSPWKGQSNEQFF. CDR3 nucleotides: TGTGCCAGCTCACCTTGGAAGGGGCAAAGCAATGAGCAGTTCTTC. Full variable domain (outside the CDR3, taken from reference TRBV18 and TRBJ2-1): NAGVMQNPRHLVRRRGQEARLRCSPMKGHSHVYWYRQLPEEGLKFMVYLQKENIIDESGMPKERFSAEFPKEGPSILRIQQVVRGDSAAYFCASSPWKGQSNEQFFGPGTRLTVL.

The V gene is TRBV19, the J gene TRBJ2-3; D could derive from TRBD1 or TRBD2 (5 bases each). CDR3 length: 15 amino acids. Germline V lookup: CDR1 LNHDA, CDR2 SQIVND (reference sequence). V lost 4 bases, J lost 1 base, and 12 bases lay in between. The CDR3 is CASSTGAPGTDTQYF. The CDR3 coding sequence is TGTGCCAGTAGTACCGGGGCGCCAGGCACAGATACGCAGTATTTT.

This clonotype was seen at least ten times. The V call is TRBV2, the J call TRBJ2-7; 9 bases line up with TRBD2. V lost 7 bases, J lost 4 bases, and 8 bases stayed unmatched. Germline V lookup: CDR1 SNHLY, CDR2 FYNNEI. The CDR3 spans 14 residues. CDR3 amino acids: CASMQLAGRYEQYF. CDR3 nucleotides: TGTGCCAGCATGCAACTAGCGGGTCGGTACGAGCAGTACTTC.

With respect to this clonotype: A single base separates this from a much larger clone, so it may be a read error. This chain links TRBV28 with TRBJ1-6; D is unclear. There are 16 residues in the CDR3. Germline-derived CDR1 and CDR2 are MDHEN and SYDVKM. V gave up 5 bases and J gave up 5 bases, with 16 bases separating them. CDR3 sequence reads: CASSALTLRDNSPLHF. The CDR3 coding sequence is TGTGCCAGCAGTGCCCTGACACTTCGGGATAATTCACCCCTCCACTTT.

The rearrangement joins TRBV6-4 to TRBJ2-7; 10 bases are shared with TRBD2. The germline CDR1 and CDR2 sequences are MRHNA and SNTAGT. The trim removed 7 bases at V and 4 bases at J, leaving 4 bases unmatched. This CDR3 spans 13 amino acids. This CDR3 is CASTLAGDYEQYF. For the CDR3, the DNA is TGTGCCAGCACCCTAGCGGGAGATTACGAGCAGTACTTC.

This clonotype showed up just a few times. A junction boundary mismatches the germline segment, possibly from a read error. The rearrangement joins TRBV30 to TRBJ2-6; a weak D match, TRBD2 (6 bases). Germline-derived CDR1 and CDR2 are GTSNPN and SVGIG (reference sequence). The CDR3 sequence is 16 residues long. This CDR3 reads CACGGTGDSGVNVLTF. As DNA, the CDR3 is TGTGCCTGCGGAGGGACGGGGGACTCTGGGGTCAACGTCCTGACTTTC. Using reference TRBV30 and TRBJ2-6 for the parts outside the CDR3, the full variable domain is SQTIHQWPATLVQPVGSPLSLECTVEGTSNPNLYWYRQAAGRGLQLLFYSVGIGQISSEVPQNLSASRPQDRQFILSSKKLLLSDSGFYLCACGGTGDSGVNVLTFGAGSRLTVL.